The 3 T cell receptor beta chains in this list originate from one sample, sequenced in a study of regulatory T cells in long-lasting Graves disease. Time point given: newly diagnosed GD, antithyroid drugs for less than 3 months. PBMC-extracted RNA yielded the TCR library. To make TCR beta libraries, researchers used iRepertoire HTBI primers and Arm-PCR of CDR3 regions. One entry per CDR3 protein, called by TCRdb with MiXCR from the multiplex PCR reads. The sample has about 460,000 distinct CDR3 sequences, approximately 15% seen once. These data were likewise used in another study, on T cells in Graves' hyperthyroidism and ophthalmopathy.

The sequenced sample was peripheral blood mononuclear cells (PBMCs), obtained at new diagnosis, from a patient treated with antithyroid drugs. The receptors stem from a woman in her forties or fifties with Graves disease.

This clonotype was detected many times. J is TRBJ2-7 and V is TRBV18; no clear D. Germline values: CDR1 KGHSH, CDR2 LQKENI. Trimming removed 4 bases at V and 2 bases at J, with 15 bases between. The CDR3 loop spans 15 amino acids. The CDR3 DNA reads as TGTGCCAGCTCACTGCCGAAAGACGGTACCTACGAGCAGTACTTC. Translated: CASSLPKDGTYEQYF.

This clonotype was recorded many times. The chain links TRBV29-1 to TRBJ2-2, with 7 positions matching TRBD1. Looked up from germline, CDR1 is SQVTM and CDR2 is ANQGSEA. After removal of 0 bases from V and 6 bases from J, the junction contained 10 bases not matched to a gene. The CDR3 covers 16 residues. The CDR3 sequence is CSVEDRGPRGAGELFF. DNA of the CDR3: TGCAGCGTTGAAGATAGGGGGCCCCGTGGAGCCGGGGAGCTGTTTTTT.

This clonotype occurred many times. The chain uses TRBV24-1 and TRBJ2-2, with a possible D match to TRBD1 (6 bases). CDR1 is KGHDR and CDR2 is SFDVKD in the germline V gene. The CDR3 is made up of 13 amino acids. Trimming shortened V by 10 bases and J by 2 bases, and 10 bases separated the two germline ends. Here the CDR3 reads CATRTENTGELFF. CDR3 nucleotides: TGTGCCACGAGGACAGAAAACACCGGGGAGCTGTTTTTT.